The 2 T cell receptor beta chains given below trace back to one sample, sequenced in a study of technical replicates of blood from a few donors. Data came from immunoSEQ multiplex PCR; TCRdb stores just in-frame clones and leaves some out. The sample has 60,000 to 65,000 clones, 75% to 90% seen once. Sequenced input: PBMCs. Receptor source: a human donor in good health. Some clones in this sample may be carry-over from other donors' samples.

The chain carries TRBV14 and TRBJ2-1, with 12 bases matching TRBD2. Germline loops: CDR1 SGHDN, CDR2 FVKESK. After removal of 4 bases from V and 0 bases from J, the junction contained 4 bases not matched to a gene. This CDR3 is 17 amino acids long. The CDR3 protein is CASSPRTSGTSYNEQFF. The CDR3 DNA reads TGTGCCAGCAGCCCCCGGACTAGCGGGACCTCCTACAATGAGCAGTTCTTC.

The chain employs TRBV9 and TRBJ1-3; 9 nucleotides match TRBD1. V dropped 0 bases and J dropped 11; count of bases not matched to a gene: 6. The CDR3 totals 14 residues. Germline CDR1 SGDLS, CDR2 YYNGEE. The CDR3 coding sequence is TGTGCCAGCAGCGTAGGGACAGGGGTTTTCGCCATATATTTT. It translates to CASSVGTGVFAIYF.